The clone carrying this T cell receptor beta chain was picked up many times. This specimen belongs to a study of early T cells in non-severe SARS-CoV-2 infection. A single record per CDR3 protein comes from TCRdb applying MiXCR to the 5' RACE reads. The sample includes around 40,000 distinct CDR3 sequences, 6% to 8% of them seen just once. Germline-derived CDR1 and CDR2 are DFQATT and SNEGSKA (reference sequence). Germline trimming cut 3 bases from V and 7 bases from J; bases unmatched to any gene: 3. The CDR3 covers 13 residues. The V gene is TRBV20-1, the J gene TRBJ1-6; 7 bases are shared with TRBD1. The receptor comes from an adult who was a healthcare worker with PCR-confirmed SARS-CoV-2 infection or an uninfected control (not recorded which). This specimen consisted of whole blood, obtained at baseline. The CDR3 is CSARGTENSPLHF. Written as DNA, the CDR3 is TGCAGTGCTAGGGGGACAGAGAATTCACCCCTCCACTTT.